One and the same sample provided the 27 T cell receptor beta chains below, sequenced in a study of T-cell memory formation after mild COVID-19. TCRdb independently ran MiXCR on the 5' RACE reads; one entry per CDR3 protein. The sample has around 300,000 distinct CDR3 sequences; roughly a fifth are singletons. Sequencing used PBMCs or a T cell subset sorted from them (not recorded which). The receptors were gathered from a man between 18 and 29 years old who had mild COVID-19 (a few samples of this study predate the infection). Cell type and time point are not known.

This clonotype came up many times. This chain joins TRBV19 and TRBJ1-1; the D is unclear. Deletions cut 5 bases from V and 1 base from J, with 11 bases between. The germline V gene has CDR1 LNHDA and CDR2 SQIVND (reference sequence). CDR3 length equals 14 residues. The CDR3 DNA reads as TGTGCCAGTAGTCAACCAGTCTCGAACACTGAAGCTTTCTTT. Translating gives CASSQPVSNTEAFF.

A note on this clonotype: Compared with germline, one end of the junction differs, possibly owing to a read error. The chain recombines TRBV7-2 with TRBJ1-2; no firm D call. The CDR3 runs to 11 residues. Germline V gene lookup returns CDR1 SGHTA and CDR2 FQGNSA. This chain's CDR3 is CASGLAGGYTF. CDR3 coding DNA: TGTGCCAGCGGCTTAGCGGGTGGCTACACCTTC.

This clonotype has only a few counts. The rearrangement links TRBV7-8 to TRBJ2-3; 9 nucleotides agree with TRBD2. Trimming cost V 2 bases and J 2 bases; bases outside gene matches: 8. The CDR3 contains 17 residues. Germline V gene data show CDR1 as SGHVS and CDR2 as FQNEAQ. The CDR3 bases are TGTGCCAGCAGCTTATTACCCAGCGGGGGGTTCACAGATACGCAGTATTTT. Amino acids: CASSLLPSGGFTDTQYF.

This rearrangement joins TRBV24-1 to TRBJ2-2; D is unclear. Trimming cost V 3 bases and J 5 bases, with 12 bases left between them. Per germline, CDR1 KGHDR and CDR2 SFDVKD. The CDR3 consists of 15 residues. The CDR3 bases are TGTGCCACCAGTGATGAGAGACACCGGACCGGGGAGCTGTTTTTT. Translated, it gives CATSDERHRTGELFF.

In this sample, this clonotype turned up once. The chain has TRBV7-2 and TRBJ1-1; a weak D match, TRBD1 (6 bases). The ends were cut back, 7 bases at V and 7 bases at J, with 22 bases in the middle. Germline V gene data show CDR1 as SGHTA and CDR2 as FQGNSA. The CDR3 consists of 15 residues. The CDR3 DNA sequence: TGTGCCAGCACGCCCCTGTACGGGGGCGGGGGTGAAGCTTTCTTT. Translated: CASTPLYGGGGEAFF.

The V call is TRBV4-3, the J call TRBJ1-1, with D perhaps TRBD1 (5 bases). Germline V CDR1 and CDR2: LGHNA, YSLEER. The germline V and J ends were trimmed by 0 bases and 7 bases, with 15 bases remaining between them. This CDR3 is 15 amino acids long. As DNA, the CDR3 is TGCGCCAGCAGCCAAGAATATCAGGGCCTGCGTGAAGCTTTCTTT. Protein: CASSQEYQGLREAFF.

The V gene is TRBV21-1, the J gene TRBJ2-7; the D call of TRBD2 is as the table states it, not checked on the DNA. TRBV21-1 is a recognized pseudogene. This CDR3 has 12 amino acids. CDR3 sequence reads: CASSLAGYEQYV. The CDR3 coding sequence is TGTGCCAGCAGCTTGGCGGGCTACGAGCAGTACGTC.

This clonotype was seen a few times. The V call is TRBV10-1, the J call TRBJ2-7, with 10 bases aligning to TRBD2. CDR1 is WNHNN and CDR2 is SYGVQD in the germline V gene (reference sequence). Trimming cost V 2 bases and J 3 bases; bases outside gene matches: 4. This CDR3 has 15 amino acids. CDR3 DNA: TGCGCCAGCAGTGAGACCCTAGCGGGGGTCTACGAGCAGTACTTC. It specifies CASSETLAGVYEQYF.

The CDR3 coding sequence is TGTGCCAGCAGCCCCGGGGGGCCCTCTGGGGCCAACGTCCTGACTTTC. This sequence encodes CASSPGGPSGANVLTF. The J gene is TRBJ2-6, the V gene TRBV5-4; tentative D call: TRBD2 (7 bases). The V and J ends lost 4 bases and 0 bases respectively, with 11 bases between them. Germline lookup yields CDR1 SGHNT and CDR2 YYREEE (reference sequence). The CDR3 extends over 16 amino acids. Full variable domain (missing parts from reference TRBV5-4 and TRBJ2-6): ETGVTQSPTHLIKTRGQQVTLRCSSQSGHNTVSWYQQALGQGPQFIFQYYREEENGRGNFPPRFSGLQFPNYSSELNVNALELDDSALYLCASSPGGPSGANVLTFGAGSRLTVL.

This clonotype has only a few counts. The chain recombines TRBV7-2 with TRBJ1-2; possibly TRBD1 for D (6 bases). The CDR3 spans 13 residues. Germline lookup yields CDR1 SGHTA and CDR2 FQGNSA. Trimming stripped 7 bases from V and 7 bases from J, with 16 bases between. The CDR3: CASTGGGAGGYTF. As DNA, the CDR3 is TGTGCCAGCACGGGTGGGGGCGCGGGTGGCTACACCTTC.

This clonotype was counted many times. The V and J genes are TRBV6-2 or TRBV6-3 and TRBJ2-7; tentative D call: TRBD1 (6 bases). CDR1 MNHEY and CDR2 SVGEGT come from the germline V gene. This CDR3 is 12 amino acids long. V was pared by 5 bases and J by 9 bases, with 14 bases between. CDR3 region: CASSLTGRWQYF. Here the CDR3 DNA reads TGTGCCAGCAGTCTGACAGGTCGGTGGCAGTACTTC.

This chain links TRBV7-6 with TRBJ2-3; D gene ambiguous. V was shortened by 3 bases and J by 4 bases, with 11 bases between the two germline ends. The CDR3 loop spans 14 amino acids. The germline V gene encodes CDR1 SGHVS and CDR2 FNYEAQ. This CDR3 is CASSLPRFSDTQYF. In nucleotides, the CDR3 is TGTGCCAGCAGCTTGCCAAGGTTCTCAGATACGCAGTATTTT.

This chain connects TRBV7-9 to TRBJ2-2, with 9 bases identical to TRBD1. The CDR3 totals 16 residues. CDR1 and CDR2 (germline): SEHNR, FQNEAQ (reference sequence). The ends lost 8 bases at V and 5 bases at J; junction bases unmatched: 12. CDR3 sequence: CASRDREGSSTGELFF. The CDR3 bases are TGTGCCAGCCGGGACAGGGAAGGTTCGTCGACCGGGGAGCTGTTTTTT.

This clonotype was observed a few times. The chain employs TRBV12-3 or TRBV12-4 and TRBJ2-7; 7 bases are shared with TRBD2. V lost 8 bases and J lost 4; bases outside the gene matches: 17. The CDR3 spans 16 residues. The CDR3 region has the DNA TGTGCCAGCTCTGGTACAGAGAATGGGAGGGTATACGAGCAGTACTTC. Its protein product is CASSGTENGRVYEQYF.

In this sample, this clonotype turned up a few times. This sequence joins TRBV29-1 and TRBJ2-7; D is undetermined. Trimming pared 6 bases from V and 2 bases from J, leaving 11 bases between. Germline V lookup: CDR1 SQVTM, CDR2 ANQGSEA. The CDR3 is made up of 12 amino acids. CDR3 amino acids: CSVGWKAYEQYV. In nucleotides, the CDR3 is TGCAGCGTGGGGTGGAAAGCCTACGAGCAGTACGTC.

This clonotype was seen a handful of times. The chain couples TRBV7-9 to TRBJ2-2; 8 nucleotides align to TRBD2. The J segment lost 2 bases and the V segment lost 10 bases, leaving 12 bases of the junction unmatched. From germline, CDR1 is SEHNR and CDR2 FQNEAQ (reference sequence). The CDR3 loop spans 16 amino acids. CDR3 in DNA: TGTGCCACCCGGGGGGGGCCCAGAACCAACACCGGGGAGCTGTTTTTT. This encodes CATRGGPRTNTGELFF.

The chain is built from TRBV5-1 and TRBJ2-3; D is unclear. V was clipped by 4 bases and J by 6 bases, with 15 bases between them. Germline loops: CDR1 SGHRS, CDR2 YFSETQ. The CDR3 consists of 14 residues. CDR3 DNA sequence: TGCGCCAGCAGCGTGGGGTCCGCCAGGGATACGCAGTATTTT. It specifies CASSVGSARDTQYF.

The gene calls are TRBV19 and TRBJ2-1; 8 nucleotides line up with TRBD2. After removal of 2 bases from V and 2 bases from J, the junction contained 2 bases not matched to a gene. The CDR3 is made up of 15 amino acids. CDR1 is LNHDA and CDR2 is SQIVND in the germline V gene (reference sequence). Here the CDR3 reads CASSISGGTYNEQFF. CDR3 nucleotides: TGTGCCAGTAGTATAAGCGGGGGAACCTACAATGAGCAGTTCTTC.

CDR3 nucleotides: TGTGCCAGCAGCTCCCAGGAGAGCTACGAGCAGTACGTC. Encoded protein: CASSSQESYEQYV. The V call is TRBV7-8, the J call TRBJ2-7; D is ambiguous. There are 13 residues in the CDR3. Germline V gene lookup returns CDR1 SGHVS and CDR2 FQNEAQ. V gave up 4 bases and J gave up 3 bases, with 10 bases separating them.

This clonotype came up a few times. The gene calls are TRBV29-1 and TRBJ1-1; no clear D gene. Germline lookup yields CDR1 SQVTM and CDR2 ANQGSEA. Trimming left V 3 bases short and J 5 bases short, with 10 bases between. This CDR3 has 12 amino acids. CDR3: CSVDNGLTEAFF. CDR3 coding DNA: TGCAGCGTTGACAACGGGTTGACTGAAGCTTTCTTT.

This sequence joins TRBV3-1 and TRBJ2-4; 10 nucleotides align to TRBD2. The germline V gene has CDR1 LGHDT and CDR2 YNNKEL (reference sequence). The CDR3 is made up of 14 amino acids. Trimming took 3 bases from V and 7 from J; bases not matched to a gene: 3. The CDR3 region has the DNA TGTGCCAGCAGCCAGGGACTAGCGACGAACATTCAGTACTTC. It codes for CASSQGLATNIQYF.

The chain carries TRBV27 and TRBJ1-1, with D possibly TRBD1 on 5 matching bases. CDR3 size: 16 residues. V lost 2 bases and J 0 bases, leaving 13 bases between the germline ends. Germline loops: CDR1 MNHEY, CDR2 SMNVEV (reference sequence). The CDR3 loop is CASSLIGGGMNTEAFF. CDR3 DNA sequence: TGTGCCAGCAGTTTAATTGGTGGGGGGATGAACACTGAAGCTTTCTTT.

This clonotype appeared a few times. The genes are TRBV5-1 and TRBJ2-2; TRBD2 agrees at 7 bases. The V gene end was trimmed by 7 bases and the J gene end by 2 bases; junction bases not matched to a gene: 5. The CDR3 is 14 amino acids. Germline V CDR1 and CDR2: SGHRS, YFSETQ. Here the CDR3 reads CASGLAVNTGELFF. DNA for the CDR3: TGCGCCAGCGGGCTAGCGGTTAACACCGGGGAGCTGTTTTTT.

V gene TRBV4-1 combines with J gene TRBJ1-5; D is perhaps TRBD1 (5 bases). There are 16 residues in the CDR3. V was shortened by 0 bases and J by 5 bases, with 14 bases between the two germline ends. Germline CDR1 is MGHRA and CDR2 is YSYEKL. The CDR3 nucleotides are TGCGCCAGCAGCCAAGAGCCGGGACCAGATTATCAGCCCCAGCATTTT. Encoded protein: CASSQEPGPDYQPQHF.

The genes are TRBV5-1 and TRBJ2-1; D is ambiguous. The CDR3 covers 16 residues. The germline V gene has CDR1 SGHRS and CDR2 YFSETQ. V lost 3 bases and J lost 0, with 13 bases in between. CDR3 residues: CASSSLGKSSYNEQFF. The CDR3 region has the DNA TGCGCCAGCAGCTCACTCGGCAAGAGCTCCTACAATGAGCAGTTCTTC.

J is TRBJ2-1 and V is TRBV7-8; 7 bases fit TRBD2. The length of the CDR3 is 14 residues. After removal of 6 bases from V and 5 bases from J, the junction contained 7 bases not matched to a gene. Germline loops: CDR1 SGHVS, CDR2 FQNEAQ. The CDR3 DNA sequence: TGTGCCAGCAGTCGCACCGGGACTAACAATGAGCAGTTCTTC. Translated: CASSRTGTNNEQFF.

The chain employs TRBV11-2 and TRBJ2-5; 9 bases map to TRBD1. The CDR3 has 15 amino acids. CDR1 is SGHAT, CDR2 FQNNGV, per germline. V lost 5 bases to trimming and J lost 5 bases; unmatched junction nucleotides: 9. CDR3 sequence: CASSRTGGDMETQYF. The CDR3 DNA reads TGTGCCAGCAGCCGCACAGGGGGCGATATGGAGACCCAGTACTTC.